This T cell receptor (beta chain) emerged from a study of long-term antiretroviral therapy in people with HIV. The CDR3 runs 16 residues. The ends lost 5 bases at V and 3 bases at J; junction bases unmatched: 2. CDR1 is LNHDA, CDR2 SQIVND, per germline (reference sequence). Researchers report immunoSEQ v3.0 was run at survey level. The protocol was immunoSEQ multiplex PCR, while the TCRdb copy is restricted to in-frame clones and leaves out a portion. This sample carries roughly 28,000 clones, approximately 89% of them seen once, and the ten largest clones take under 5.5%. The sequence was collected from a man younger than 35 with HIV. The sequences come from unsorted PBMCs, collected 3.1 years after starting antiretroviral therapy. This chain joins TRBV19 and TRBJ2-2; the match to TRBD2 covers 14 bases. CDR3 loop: CASSGTSGRDTGELFF. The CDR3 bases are TGTGCCAGTAGTGGGACTAGCGGGAGAGACACCGGGGAGCTGTTTTTT. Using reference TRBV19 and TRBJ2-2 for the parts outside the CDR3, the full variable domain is DGGITQSPKYLFRKEGQNVTLSCEQNLNHDAMYWYRQDPGQGLRLIYYSQIVNDFQKGDIAEGYSVSREKKESFPLTVTSAQKNPTAFYLCASSGTSGRDTGELFFGEGSRLTVL.